This T cell receptor beta chain was sequenced in a study of T-cell memory formation after mild COVID-19. Turning to the study itself: Largely, the TCR clusters proved donor specific. Study conclusions and caveats: Second-wave clones with a day 37 peak had unconfirmed SARS-CoV-2 specificity. Researchers report contracting CD4+ clones mostly in CM and EM, with CD8+ clones in EMRA.

TCRdb re-analysed the 5' RACE reads in MiXCR, keeping a single row per CDR3 protein. The sample includes about 450,000 distinct CDR3 sequences, 20% to 30% of them seen just once. The CDR3 sequence is 14 residues long. V lost 5 bases to trimming and J lost 4 bases, with 13 bases between them. Per germline, CDR1 SGHAT and CDR2 FQNNGV. This clonotype has only a few counts. The target antigen is unknown. Sequenced sample: PBMCs or a T cell subset sorted from them (not recorded which). The V gene is TRBV11-2, the J gene TRBJ2-3; no clear D. This TCR was sampled from an adult woman who had mild COVID-19 (a few samples of this study predate the infection). Cell type and time point are not known. The CDR3 DNA reads TGTGCCAGCAGCCTACGGGCCACGTCAGATACGCAGTATTTT. Amino acids: CASSLRATSDTQYF.